This passage covers 25 T cell receptor beta chains from one sample sequenced in a study of shared clonotypes between healthy human individuals (TCRdb year 2020). Receptors were amplified or captured by the immunoSEQ multiplex PCR assay. TCRdb limited this immuneACCESS table to in-frame rearrangements with V and J called. A share of clones is missing; checked studies link under half to unresolved V genes, and the rest is unexplained. Across this sample there are 2 million to 2.5 million clones, with 95% seen only once. Clones ranked in the top ten supply 0.1% to 0.15% of the sample. Sequencing was done on a sample of naive CD4+ T cells sorted from blood. The sample's cell subset or site label, decoded: CD45RA+ positively selected. All receptors come from a man aged 18 to 29 in good health.

V is TRBV2 and J is TRBJ2-7; 8 bases match TRBD1. Germline V CDR1 and CDR2: SNHLY, FYNNEI. The trim removed 8 bases at V and 5 bases at J, leaving 5 bases unmatched. The CDR3 runs to 12 residues. CDR3 loop: CASDQGAHEQYF. The CDR3 DNA reads as TGTGCCAGCGATCAGGGGGCTCACGAGCAGTACTTC.

This sequence joins TRBV18 and TRBJ2-7, with 7 bases that match TRBD1. J lost 2 bases, V lost 3 bases, and 7 bases had no gene match. Looked up from germline, CDR1 is KGHSH and CDR2 is LQKENI. This CDR3 has 15 amino acids. The CDR3 sequence is CASSPARDRTYEQYF. The CDR3 nucleotides are TGTGCCAGCTCACCCGCCCGGGACAGAACCTACGAGCAGTACTTC.

The chain is built from TRBV5-5 and TRBJ1-2; unclear D gene. Deletions cut 2 bases from V and 0 bases from J, with 8 bases between. Germline CDR1 SGHKS, CDR2 YYEKEE (reference sequence). The CDR3 runs to 14 residues. The CDR3 protein is CASSLTVANYGYTF. The CDR3 DNA reads TGTGCCAGCAGCTTAACAGTCGCTAACTATGGCTACACCTTC.

This clone was counted a single time. This chain connects TRBV5-1 to TRBJ2-7; the D gene is possibly TRBD1 (6 bases). The length of the CDR3 is 12 residues. Per the germline V gene, CDR1 is SGHRS and CDR2 is YFSETQ. The germline V and J ends were trimmed by 1 base and 6 bases, with 8 bases remaining between them. The CDR3 region has the DNA TGCGCCAGCAGCTTGACAGGGATCGAGCAGTACTTC. Translation: CASSLTGIEQYF.

The chain recombines TRBV5-6 with TRBJ2-5, with D unclear. Germline CDR1 is SGHDT and CDR2 is YYEEEE. The CDR3 is 13 residues long. V was clipped by 0 bases and J by 6 bases, with 9 bases between them. CDR3 amino acids: CASSLAPSKTQYF. The CDR3 DNA follows: TGTGCCAGCAGCTTGGCCCCCTCTAAGACCCAGTACTTC. The variable domain in full, completed from reference TRBV5-6 and TRBJ2-5, reads DAGVTQSPTHLIKTRGQQVTLRCSPKSGHDTVSWYQQALGQGPQFIFQYYEEEERQRGNFPDRFSGHQFPNYSSELNVNALLLGDSALYLCASSLAPSKTQYFGPGTRLLVL.

The chain links TRBV30 to TRBJ1-4, with D uncertain. Trimming pared 7 bases from V and 10 bases from J, leaving 16 bases between. The CDR3 length is 12 residues. Per germline, CDR1 GTSNPN and CDR2 SVGIG (reference sequence). The DNA for the CDR3 is TGTGCCTTTTCATCCGGAGGAGGAAAACTGTTTTTT. This sequence encodes CAFSSGGGKLFF.

The rearrangement links TRBV6-5 to TRBJ1-6; D is undetermined. Trimming removed 2 bases from V and 8 bases from J, with 7 bases in between. Per the germline V gene, CDR1 is MNHEY and CDR2 is SVGAGI. CDR3 length equals 13 residues. This chain's CDR3 is CASSYRLDSPLHF. The CDR3 coding sequence is TGTGCCAGCAGTTACAGGCTGGATTCACCCCTCCACTTT.

To note about this clone: Additional DNA sequences in this sample encode the identical CDR3. V is TRBV6-5 and J is TRBJ1-5; no clear D. This CDR3 region has 13 residues. The germline CDR1 and CDR2 sequences are MNHEY and SVGAGI. V lost 0 bases and J lost 6, with 6 bases in between. CDR3 loop: CASSYSEGQPQHF. CDR3 in DNA: TGTGCCAGCAGTTACTCCGAAGGTCAGCCCCAGCATTTT.

The chain is built from TRBV7-2 and TRBJ2-7, with a possible D match to TRBD1 (6 bases). Germline CDR1 reads SGHTA; CDR2 reads FQGNSA. The V end lost 4 bases, the J end lost 4 bases, and 20 bases lay between the germline ends. The CDR3 extends over 16 amino acids. CDR3 DNA: TGTGCCAGCAGCTCCTTCCGCGAAGGGGGAGAATACGAGCAGTACTTC. Translating gives CASSSFREGGEYEQYF.

The genes are TRBV7-2 and TRBJ2-7; TRBD2 is a possible D gene (5 bases). This CDR3 spans 13 amino acids. Germline V lookup: CDR1 SGHTA, CDR2 FQGNSA. The V and J ends lost 5 bases and 3 bases respectively, with 11 bases between them. The CDR3 coding sequence is TGTGCCAGCAGCCCGGACGGGGTCTACGAGCAGTACTTC. Its translation: CASSPDGVYEQYF.

This clone occurred once. V usage is TRBV29-1 and J usage is TRBJ2-7; D gene ambiguous. The germline gives CDR1 SQVTM, CDR2 ANQGSEA. This CDR3 spans 12 amino acids. Trimming took 1 base from V and 2 from J, leaving 6 bases between them. The CDR3 DNA is TGCAGCGTTGAAGGTCCTGCCTACGAGCAGTACTTC. Translation gives CSVEGPAYEQYF.

A single count supports this clone. The chain recombines TRBV30 with TRBJ1-1; no firm D call. Germline CDR1 is GTSNPN and CDR2 is SVGIG (reference sequence). Trimming took 4 bases from V and 0 from J, leaving 9 bases between them. The CDR3 is 13 amino acids. CDR3 bases: TGTGCCTGGAAGATGGGGTTGAACACTGAAGCTTTCTTT. Translation gives CAWKMGLNTEAFF.

This clone showed up just once. The V and J genes are TRBV5-1 and TRBJ2-1; no clear D. This CDR3 has 13 amino acids. The V gene lost 2 bases and the J gene lost 5 bases, with 8 bases spanning the gap. Germline V gene data show CDR1 as SGHRS and CDR2 as YFSETQ. For the CDR3, the DNA is TGCGCCAGCAGCTTCTCACAGAACAATGAGCAGTTCTTC. It codes for CASSFSQNNEQFF.

The chain has TRBV14 and TRBJ1-4; 8 positions match TRBD1. In germline, CDR1 is SGHDN, CDR2 FVKESK. This CDR3 region has 15 residues. Unmatched junction bases numbered 8, after V lost 5 bases and J lost 6 bases. Written as DNA, the CDR3 is TGTGCCAGCAGCTCTTACCGACAGGGGTATGAAAAACTGTTTTTT. Encoded protein: CASSSYRQGYEKLFF.

V gene TRBV23-1 combines with J gene TRBJ2-2; D gene unclear. TRBV23-1 is an ORF, with its function uncertain. The length of the CDR3 is 17 residues. Trimming stripped 4 bases from V and 2 bases from J, with 17 bases between. The CDR3 sequence is CASSLFGARRNTGELFF. As DNA, the CDR3 is TGCGCCAGCAGTCTTTTTGGAGCACGAAGAAACACCGGGGAGCTGTTTTTT.

As DNA, the CDR3 is TGCGCCAGCAGTACCGCAGGGAGTGGCACTGAAGCTTTCTTT. Its translation is CASSTAGSGTEAFF. The rearrangement joins TRBV5-1 to TRBJ1-1; TRBD1 is a possible D gene (5 bases). Trimming removed 5 bases from V and 4 bases from J, with 15 bases in between. The CDR3 is made up of 14 amino acids. Germline V lookup: CDR1 SGHRS, CDR2 YFSETQ.

This chain joins TRBV7-9 and TRBJ2-7, with D tentatively TRBD2 (5 bases). The V gene lost 5 bases and the J gene lost 3 bases, with 20 bases spanning the gap. CDR3 size: 16 residues. In germline, CDR1 is SEHNR, CDR2 FQNEAQ (reference sequence). In DNA form, the CDR3 reads TGTGCCAGCAGCCCAACATTATTGAGCGGCGACTACGAGCAGTACTTC. The encoded protein is CASSPTLLSGDYEQYF.

The rearrangement uses TRBV4-1 and TRBJ1-1; tentative D call: TRBD1 (5 bases). The germline gives CDR1 MGHRA, CDR2 YSYEKL. This CDR3 contains 14 residues. V was cut by 4 bases and J by 4 bases, with 13 bases left in between. The CDR3 coding sequence is TGCGCCAGCAGCCCCACGGGACTGCTCACTGAAGCTTTCTTT. It encodes CASSPTGLLTEAFF.

In the case of this clone: One end of the junction is discordant with germline, which a read error may explain. This chain connects TRBV9 to TRBJ2-7; no definite D call. The CDR3 is made up of 11 amino acids. In germline, CDR1 is SGDLS, CDR2 YYNGEE. Here the CDR3 DNA reads TGTGCCAGCAGCGTAGGTAGCCCTATCGACTTC. The encoded protein is CASSVGSPIDF.

The chain joins TRBV5-1 to TRBJ2-3; no definite D call. The ends were cut back, 0 bases at V and 0 bases at J, with 11 bases in the middle. The CDR3 spans 16 residues. Germline V gives CDR1 SGHRS, CDR2 YFSETQ. The CDR3 reads CASSLVGQSSTDTQYF. The CDR3 DNA follows: TGCGCCAGCAGCTTGGTTGGGCAGTCTAGCACAGATACGCAGTATTTT.

V is TRBV2 and J is TRBJ1-4; D unresolved. This CDR3 spans 11 amino acids. V was pared by 7 bases and J by 14 bases, with 14 bases between. Germline V gene lookup returns CDR1 SNHLY and CDR2 FYNNEI. The CDR3 region is CASMGVRLLFF. CDR3 DNA: TGTGCCAGCATGGGAGTCCGGCTGCTGTTTTTT.

The chain combines TRBV28 with TRBJ1-2, with TRBD1 identical over 11 bases. This CDR3 region has 14 residues. Trimming removed 6 bases from V and 5 bases from J; junction bases left unmatched: 5. Looked up from germline, CDR1 is MDHEN and CDR2 is SYDVKM. CDR3 in amino acids: CASRLGQGAYGYTF. CDR3 in DNA: TGTGCCAGCAGGCTCGGACAGGGGGCTTATGGCTACACCTTC.

This clone appeared a single time. Mismatch with germline at one junction end may stem from a read error. The chain is built from TRBV16 and TRBJ1-5; D not certain. The CDR3 runs to 15 residues. Germline CDR1 KGHSY, CDR2 FQNENV. CDR3 loop: CASSQLGSQNRPQHF. For the CDR3, the DNA is TGTGCCAGCAGCCAGCTGGGCTCACAGAATCGGCCCCAGCATTTT.

The V call is TRBV6-1, the J call TRBJ2-3, with 11 bases identical to TRBD2. With V trimmed by 10 bases and J by 5 bases, 8 bases remained unmatched. The CDR3 has 14 residues. Looked up from germline, CDR1 is MNHNS and CDR2 is SASEGT. CDR3 amino acids: CAIRGGTSGDTQYF. CDR3 nucleotide sequence: TGTGCCATCCGAGGTGGGACTAGCGGAGATACGCAGTATTTT.

This clone was observed a handful of times. The sample has other DNA sequences that encode this CDR3 too. The rearrangement uses TRBV29-1 and TRBJ1-1; D might be TRBD1 (5 bases). Germline V gives CDR1 SQVTM, CDR2 ANQGSEA. There are 12 residues in the CDR3. V lost 3 bases, J lost 1 base, and 6 bases lay in between. CDR3 loop: CSVDRENTEAFF. Here the CDR3 DNA reads TGCAGCGTTGACAGGGAGAACACTGAAGCTTTCTTT.